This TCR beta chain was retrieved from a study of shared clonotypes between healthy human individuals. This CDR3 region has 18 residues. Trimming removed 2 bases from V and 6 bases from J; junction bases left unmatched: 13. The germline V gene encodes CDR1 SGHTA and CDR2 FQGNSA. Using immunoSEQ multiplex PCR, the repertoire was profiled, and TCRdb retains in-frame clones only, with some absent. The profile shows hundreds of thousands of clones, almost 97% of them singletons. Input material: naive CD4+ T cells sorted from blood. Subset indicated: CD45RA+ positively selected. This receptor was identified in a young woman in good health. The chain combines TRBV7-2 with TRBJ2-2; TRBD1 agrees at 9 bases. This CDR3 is CASSLRGRDRVFSGELFF. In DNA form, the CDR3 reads TGTGCCAGCAGCTTAAGGGGCCGGGACAGGGTATTTTCCGGGGAGCTGTTTTTT.